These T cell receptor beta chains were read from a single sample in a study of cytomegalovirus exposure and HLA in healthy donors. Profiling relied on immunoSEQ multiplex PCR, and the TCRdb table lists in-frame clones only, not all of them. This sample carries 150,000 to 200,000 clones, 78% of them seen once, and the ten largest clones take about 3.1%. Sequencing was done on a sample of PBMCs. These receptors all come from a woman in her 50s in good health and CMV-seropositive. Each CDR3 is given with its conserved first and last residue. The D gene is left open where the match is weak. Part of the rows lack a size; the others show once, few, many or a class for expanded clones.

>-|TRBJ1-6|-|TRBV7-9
TGTGCCAGCAGCCTTAACCCGGAGAGTCTCCACTTT
CASSLNPESLHF
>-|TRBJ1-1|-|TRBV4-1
TGCGCCAGCAGCCAAGAGGCCAGCACTGAAGCTTTCTTT
CASSQEASTEAFF
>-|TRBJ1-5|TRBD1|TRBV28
TGTGCCAGCAGACGGGACAGGACATATAGCAATCAGCCCCAGCATTTT
CASRRDRTYSNQPQHF
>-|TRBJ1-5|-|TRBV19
TGTGCCAGTAGTATGGCTACACAGGGCCAGCCCCAGCATTTT
CASSMATQGQPQHF
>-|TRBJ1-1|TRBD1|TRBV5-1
TGCGCCAGCAGCTCCGGACAGGGTGCAACTGAAGCTTTCTTT
CASSSGQGATEAFF
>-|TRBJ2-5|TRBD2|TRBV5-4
TGTGCCAGCAGCTTGGAGGGACTAGCGGGAGGGCGAAGAGAGACCCAGTACTTC
CASSLEGLAGGRRETQYF
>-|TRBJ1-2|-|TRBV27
TGTGCCAGCAGTCCCCCCCTGACAGAGTCCTATGGCTACACCTTC
CASSPPLTESYGYTF
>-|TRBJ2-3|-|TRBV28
TGTGCCAGCAGTTTTACCCGTCACTATCCTCCGTATTTT
CASSFTRHYPPYF
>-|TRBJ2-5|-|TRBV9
TGTGCCAGCAGCGTAGAACCAGGGAACGGCGAGACCCAGTACTTC
CASSVEPGNGETQYF
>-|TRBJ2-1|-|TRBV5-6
TGTGCCAGCAGCTCCCAGCGCGCCAGCTCCTACAATGAGCAGTTCTTC
CASSSQRASSYNEQFF
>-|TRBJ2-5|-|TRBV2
TGTGCCAGCAGCGGAGGGACAGCGCAAGAGACCCAGTACTTC
CASSGGTAQETQYF
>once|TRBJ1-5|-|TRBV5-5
TGTGCCAGCAGCTTGGACACCAATAGCAATCAGCCCCAGCATTTT
CASSLDTNSNQPQHF
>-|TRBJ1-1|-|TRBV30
TGTGCCTGGACCGCACGGTGGAGCACTGAAGCTTTCTTT
CAWTARWSTEAFF
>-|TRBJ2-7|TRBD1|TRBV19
TGTGCCAGTAGTACGGGACAGGGCGTTACCTACGAGCAGTACTTC
CASSTGQGVTYEQYF
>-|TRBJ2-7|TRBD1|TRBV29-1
TGCAGCGTGCCCAGGACAGGCGGGGAGCAGTACTTC
CSVPRTGGEQYF
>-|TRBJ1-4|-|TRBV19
TGTGCCAGTAGTATCACGGGGGGGGATGAAAAACTGTTTTTT
CASSITGGDEKLFF
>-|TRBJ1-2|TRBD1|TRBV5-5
TGTGCCAGCAGCTTCGGACAGGGTGTATACGGCTACACCTTC
CASSFGQGVYGYTF
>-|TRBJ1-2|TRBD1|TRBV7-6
TGTGCCAGCAGCTGGGGGAGGACAGGGCAAGCCCGGTATGGCTACACCTTC
CASSWGRTGQARYGYTF
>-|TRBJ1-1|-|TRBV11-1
TGTGCCAGCAGCTTCGGCAGGGTCACTGAAGCTTTCTTT
CASSFGRVTEAFF
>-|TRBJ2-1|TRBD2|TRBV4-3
TGCGCCAGCAGCCAGAGGACTAGCGGGAGTCAAGTTGAGCAGTTCTTC
CASSQRTSGSQVEQFF
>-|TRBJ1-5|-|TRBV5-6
TGTGCCAGCAGCTTGGGGGACACCTACCGCCATCAGCCCCAGCATTTT
CASSLGDTYRHQPQHF
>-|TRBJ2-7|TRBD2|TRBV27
TGTGCCAGCAACCGCCTGGGGAGGGGCTACGAGCAGTACTTC
CASNRLGRGYEQYF
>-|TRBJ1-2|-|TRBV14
TGTGCCAGCAGTCAAGGACAGAACTATGGCTACACCTTC
CASSQGQNYGYTF
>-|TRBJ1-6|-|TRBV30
TGTGCCTGGAGCAGCTCCTATAATTCACCCCTCCACTTT
CAWSSSYNSPLHF
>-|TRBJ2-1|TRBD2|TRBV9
TGTGCCAGCAGCGTAGCGGAGGCTAGCGGGAAACCAGCGCAGTTCTTC
CASSVAEASGKPAQFF
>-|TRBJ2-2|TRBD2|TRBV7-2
TGTGCCAGCAGCGCGGGGCGGACTAGTAAACTGGACACCGGGGAGCTGTTTTTT
CASSAGRTSKLDTGELFF
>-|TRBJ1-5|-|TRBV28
TGTGCCAGCAGTGCTGGGGGGGGCAATCAGCCCCAGCATTTT
CASSAGGGNQPQHF
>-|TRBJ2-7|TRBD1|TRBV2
TGTGCCAGCAGACCAACAGGGGTCGAGCAGTACTTC
CASRPTGVEQYF
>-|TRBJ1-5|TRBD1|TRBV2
TGTGCCAGCAGGCTGGGACAGGGGACCTATAGCAATCAGCCCCAGCATTTT
CASRLGQGTYSNQPQHF
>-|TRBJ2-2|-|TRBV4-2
TGTGCCAGCAGCCAAGATTTGGGGGCGGGGAGGGGAGGGACCGGGGAGCTGTTTTTT
CASSQDLGAGRGGTGELFF
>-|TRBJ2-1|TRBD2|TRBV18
TGTGCCAGCTCACCACCGTCGCGGGAGCGGGGCGAGCAGTTCTTC
CASSPPSRERGEQFF
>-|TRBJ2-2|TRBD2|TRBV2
TGTGCCAGCAGCCGACTAGCGGGGTCCACCGGGGAGCTGTTTTTT
CASSRLAGSTGELFF
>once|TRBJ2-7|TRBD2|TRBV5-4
TGTGCCAGCAGCCCCCGGGGGGAGACTTCCTACGAGCAGTACTTC
CASSPRGETSYEQYF
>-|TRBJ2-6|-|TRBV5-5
TGTGCCAGCAGCTTGGGTACGGGTCCGAGCTCTGGGGCCAACGTCCTGACTTTC
CASSLGTGPSSGANVLTF
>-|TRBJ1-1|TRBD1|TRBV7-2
TGTGCCAGCAGCTGGGGGACAGGGGAGAACACTGAAGCTTTCTTT
CASSWGTGENTEAFF
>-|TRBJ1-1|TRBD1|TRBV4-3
TGCGCCAGCAGGGGACAGCTTACCTCTGGGGAAGCTTTCTTT
CASRGQLTSGEAFF
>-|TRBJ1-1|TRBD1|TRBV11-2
TGTGCCAGCAGCTCGGGACAGGGAGCGGGAGCTTTCTTT
CASSSGQGAGAFF
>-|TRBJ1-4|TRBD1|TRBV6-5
TGTGCCAGCAGTTATTCAGGGGGAACTAATGAAAAACTGTTTTTT
CASSYSGGTNEKLFF
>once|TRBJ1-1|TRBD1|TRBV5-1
TGCGCCAGCAGCTTGGTAGGACAGGTGAACACTGAAGCTTTCTTT
CASSLVGQVNTEAFF
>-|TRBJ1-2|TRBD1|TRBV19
TGTGCCAGTTCAGACAGGGGTGGCTACACCTTC
CASSDRGGYTF
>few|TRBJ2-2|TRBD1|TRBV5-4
TGTGCCAGCAGCTTGCGGACAGGGGTTAACACCGGGGAGCTGTTTTTT
CASSLRTGVNTGELFF
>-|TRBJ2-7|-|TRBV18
TGTGCCAGCTCACCAAGTGCCGGGGGAGAGCAGTACTTC
CASSPSAGGEQYF
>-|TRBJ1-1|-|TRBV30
TGTGCCTGGAGGGGAGCGATGATGAACACTGAAGCTTTCTTT
CAWRGAMMNTEAFF
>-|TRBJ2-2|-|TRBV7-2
TGTGCCAGCAGCTTAGGATCGGCAGGGAACGCCGGGGAGCTGTTTTTT
CASSLGSAGNAGELFF
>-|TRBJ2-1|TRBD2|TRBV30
TGTGCCTGGAGTGTCGGGACTAGCGGTGAGCAGTTCTTC
CAWSVGTSGEQFF
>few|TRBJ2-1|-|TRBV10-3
TGTGCCATCAGTGAGTCTGAGTGGAGCTCCTACAATGAGCAGTTCTTC
CAISESEWSSYNEQFF
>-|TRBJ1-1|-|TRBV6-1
TGTGCCAGCAGTGAAGGGGTTGGAGGGAGGACTGAAGCTTTCTTT
CASSEGVGGRTEAFF
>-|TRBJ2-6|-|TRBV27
TGTGCCAGCGGACAACATAGCCTCTCTGGGGCCAACGGCCTGACTTTC
CASGQHSLSGANGLTF
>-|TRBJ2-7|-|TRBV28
TGTGCCAGCAGTTTATCTCTAGCGCCAGGAGCCGAGCAGTACTTC
CASSLSLAPGAEQYF
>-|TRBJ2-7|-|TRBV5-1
TGCGCCAGCAGCCCGGAGCCGCAGGGCCCTACGGACGAGCAGTACTTC
CASSPEPQGPTDEQYF
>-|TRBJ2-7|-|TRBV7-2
TGTGCCAGCAGCTTAGTAACTAGCACCTACGAGCAGTACTTC
CASSLVTSTYEQYF
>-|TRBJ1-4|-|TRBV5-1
TGCGCCAGCAGTCGGTCCGATGCAACTAATGAAAAACTGTTTTTT
CASSRSDATNEKLFF
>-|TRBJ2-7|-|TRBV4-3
TGCGCCAGCAGCCTAAGTTGGGCAGGGCACTTATCCTACGAGCAGTACTTC
CASSLSWAGHLSYEQYF
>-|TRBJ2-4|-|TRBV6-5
TGTGCCAGCAGGCCTACAGGGGAGGCCAAAAACAGTCAGTACTTC
CASRPTGEAKNSQYF
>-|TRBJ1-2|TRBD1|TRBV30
TGTGCCTGGACTACGGACAGGTTCTATGGCTACACCTTC
CAWTTDRFYGYTF